This TCR beta chain was retrieved from a study of blood T cells in healthy people across ages. Findings of the study overall: The study regarded diversity estimates from one million T cells as underestimates. Unsorted PBMCs blocked a conclusive comparison of naive and antigen-experienced cells.

V shed 4 bases, J shed 14 bases, and the junction held 13 bases outside the gene matches. This CDR3 has 14 amino acids. Per germline, CDR1 LGHDT and CDR2 YNNKEL (reference sequence). Per-sample PBMC isolation yielded at least 6.5 million cells. This clonotype was seen a few times. Its antigen remains unidentified. Sample-barcoded 5' priming and a J-beta primer mix drove a second PCR of roughly 6 to 12 cycles. TCRdb analysed the 5' RACE reads with MiXCR anew, one entry per CDR3 protein. This sample has 2 million or so distinct CDR3 sequences, with 49% found just once. The material sequenced was blood. This rearrangement joins TRBV3-1 to TRBJ2-1; 8 bases line up with TRBD2. The source of this sequence is a woman between 35 and 50 years old in good health. The CDR3 DNA reads TGTGCCAGCAGCCGCACCGGGGGGGCAGGGAAAGAGTTCTTC. Translating gives CASSRTGGAGKEFF.